Listed here are 24 T cell receptor beta chains from one sample, sequenced in a study of T cells in Graves' hyperthyroidism and ophthalmopathy. RNA transcripts served as the template for amplifying TCR beta CDR3 regions. RT-PCR in the first round (using the HTBI primer set) targeted the TCR CDR3. TCRdb re-derived calls from the multiplex PCR reads in MiXCR, one entry per CDR3 protein. The profile covers 470,000 or so distinct CDR3 sequences, with about 20% appearing a single time and around 27% taken by the ten largest. The sample taken for sequencing was blood. These TCRs come from a man aged 18-30 years with Graves' hyperthyroidism.

The chain couples TRBV14 to TRBJ2-7; 9 bases map to TRBD1. The CDR3 length is 16 residues. V dropped 3 bases and J dropped 1; count of bases not matched to a gene: 7. Germline V gives CDR1 SGHDN, CDR2 FVKESK. The CDR3 region is CASSHAVGTGSYEQYF. CDR3 nucleotide sequence: TGTGCCAGCAGCCACGCCGTGGGGACAGGGTCCTACGAGCAGTACTTC.

In its sample, this clonotype was seen many times. V gene TRBV2 combines with J gene TRBJ2-5; possibly TRBD1 or TRBD2 for D (5 bases each). Trimming left V 7 bases short and J 2 bases short, with 11 bases between. The CDR3 contains 13 residues. Germline-derived CDR1 and CDR2 are SNHLY and FYNNEI. DNA of the CDR3: TGTGCCAGCACCGGGACCCAACAAGAGACCCAGTACTTC. It yields the protein CASTGTQQETQYF.

In this sample, this clonotype turned up a few times. The chain recombines TRBV12-3 or TRBV12-4 with TRBJ1-6; no firm D call. Trimming pared 5 bases from V and 9 bases from J, leaving 11 bases between. CDR3 length equals 13 residues. CDR3 sequence (DNA): TGTGCCAGCAGTCCCCGAGATAGTTCACCCCTCCACTTT. This translates into CASSPRDSSPLHF.

The V and J genes are TRBV11-2 and TRBJ1-2, with D perhaps TRBD1 (5 bases). The germline V and J ends were trimmed by 3 bases and 4 bases, with 15 bases remaining between them. The CDR3 is 15 amino acids. The germline gives CDR1 SGHAT, CDR2 FQNNGV. The CDR3, as DNA: TGTGCCAGCAGCTTCCCAGGGTCGGCCGCCTATGGCTACACCTTC. The encoded protein is CASSFPGSAAYGYTF.

This clonotype was seen many times. The chain carries TRBV15 and TRBJ2-5; TRBD2 matches at 7 bases. This CDR3 comprises 18 residues. Germline V CDR1 and CDR2: LNHNV, YYDKDF (reference sequence). V gave up 0 bases and J gave up 1 base; unmatched junction bases: 11. The CDR3 DNA is TGTGCCACCAGCAGAGATAAGTTCGGCACTAGCGCCCAAGAGACCCAGTACTTC. Translation: CATSRDKFGTSAQETQYF.

This clonotype has a count of ten or more. The V call is TRBV12-3 or TRBV12-4, the J call TRBJ2-5; TRBD1 aligns across 7 bases. The junction had 7 bases not matched to a gene; V was cut back by 6 bases and J by 3 bases. The CDR3 spans 14 residues. In DNA form, the CDR3 reads TGTGCCAGCAGCTCCGATCAGGGGGAAGAGACCCAGTACTTC. The encoded protein is CASSSDQGEETQYF.

In this sample, this clonotype turned up many times. V usage is TRBV7-9 and J usage is TRBJ1-2, with 7 bases matching TRBD1. The trim removed 5 bases at V and 6 bases at J, leaving 9 bases unmatched. Germline V CDR1 and CDR2: SEHNR, FQNEAQ (reference sequence). This CDR3 region has 14 residues. The CDR3 protein is CASSPPDRDNGYTF. DNA for the CDR3: TGTGCCAGCAGCCCGCCAGACAGGGACAATGGCTACACCTTC.

This clonotype has more than one count but fewer than ten. The rearrangement links TRBV20-1 to TRBJ2-3, with no clear D. The CDR3 totals 13 residues. Looked up from germline, CDR1 is DFQATT and CDR2 is SNEGSKA (reference sequence). The CDR3 nucleotides read TGCGGTCCTCAAGCGACAAGCACAGATACGCAGTATTTT. It encodes CGPQATSTDTQYF.

The table lists this clonotype with a few counts. The rearrangement uses TRBV6-5 and TRBJ2-2; 13 nucleotides agree with TRBD2. Germline CDR1 is MNHEY and CDR2 is SVGAGI. This CDR3 has 14 residues. J gave up 8 bases and V 6 bases, and 3 bases lay outside the gene matches. For the CDR3, the DNA is TGTGCCAGCAGAGGACTAGCGGGGGCGGGGGAGCTGTTTTTT. Amino acids: CASRGLAGAGELFF.

The gene calls are TRBV28 and TRBJ1-1, with TRBD1 identical over 7 bases. V was pared by 6 bases and J by 2 bases, with 6 bases of the junction left unmatched. This CDR3 is 14 amino acids long. The V gene's germline CDR1 is MDHEN and CDR2 SYDVKM. The CDR3 DNA is TGTGCCAGCAGGGAACCAGGGGGTAACACTGAAGCTTTCTTT. Its protein product is CASREPGGNTEAFF.

This clonotype appeared a few times. This sequence joins TRBV19 and TRBJ1-1; tentatively, D is TRBD1 (5 bases). This CDR3 region has 12 residues. Germline values: CDR1 LNHDA, CDR2 SQIVND (reference sequence). The CDR3 spells CAGGRMNTEAFF. CDR3 DNA: TGTGCTGGGGGACGGATGAACACTGAAGCTTTCTTT.

Turning to this clonotype: A much larger clone differs from this one at a single base, so this may be a read error. V is TRBV28 and J is TRBJ1-1; 7 bases line up with TRBD1. The CDR3 is 15 amino acids. The J segment lost 3 bases and the V segment lost 6 bases, leaving 10 bases of the junction unmatched. The germline gives CDR1 MDHEN, CDR2 SYDVKM. The CDR3 here is CASSRADRVDTEAFF. The CDR3 DNA reads TGTGCCAGCAGCCGAGCCGACAGGGTGGACACTGAAGCTTTCTTT.

This clonotype has just a few counts. The CDR3 coding sequence is TGCGCCAGCAGCCAGGTTTGGGGTGGAGTAGTGGCTTTCTTT. Protein: CASSQVWGGVVAFF. The rearrangement joins TRBV4-1 to TRBJ1-1; D gene unclear. Trimming took 3 bases from V and 11 from J, leaving 19 bases between them. Germline-derived CDR1 and CDR2 are MGHRA and YSYEKL. CDR3 length: 14 amino acids.

This clonotype was counted at least ten times. The rearrangement joins TRBV28 to TRBJ2-7; D is perhaps TRBD2 (6 bases). V was clipped by 3 bases and J by 3 bases, with 24 bases between them. The CDR3 contains 18 residues. Germline CDR1 and CDR2: MDHEN and SYDVKM. In DNA, the CDR3 is TGTGCCAGCAGTTTCTCGGGGGAACAAGGGGCAATTGGCTACGAGCAGTACTTC. This encodes CASSFSGEQGAIGYEQYF.

The chain combines TRBV6-1 with TRBJ1-1, with 11 bases matching TRBD1. Germline-derived CDR1 and CDR2 are MNHNS and SASEGT. The ends lost 3 bases at V and 7 bases at J; junction bases unmatched: 10. This CDR3 has 16 amino acids. The CDR3 DNA is TGTGCCAGCAGTGATAAACCGTGGGACAGGGGGGATGAAGCTTTCTTT. This translates into CASSDKPWDRGDEAFF.

Many counts were recorded for this clonotype. The J gene is TRBJ1-5, the V gene TRBV6-1; the D is unclear. This CDR3 region has 10 residues. From germline, CDR1 is MNHNS and CDR2 SASEGT. V was clipped by 9 bases and J by 6 bases, with 6 bases between them. The CDR3: CASSTQPQHF. CDR3 bases: TGTGCCAGTTCGACTCAGCCCCAGCATTTT.

The rearrangement links TRBV2 to TRBJ2-7; the D is unclear. Trimming took off 6 bases at V and 6 bases at J, with 9 bases between the two ends. The CDR3 spans 11 residues. Germline-derived CDR1 and CDR2 are SNHLY and FYNNEI. The DNA for the CDR3 is TGTGCCAGCAGCCCAGCCTTCGAGCAGTACTTC. Encoded protein: CASSPAFEQYF. The full variable domain, its missing parts supplied by reference TRBV2 and TRBJ2-7, is EPEVTQTPSHQVTQMGQEVILRCVPISNHLYFYWYRQILGQKVEFLVSFYNNEISEKSEIFDDQFSVERPDGSNFTLKIRSTKLEDSAMYFCASSPAFEQYFGPGTRLTVT.

This clonotype was picked up many times. This chain connects TRBV20-1 to TRBJ1-5; tentative D call: TRBD1 (6 bases). The germline V and J ends were trimmed by 1 base and 5 bases, with 9 bases remaining between them. Germline assignment: CDR1 DFQATT and CDR2 SNEGSKA (reference sequence). This CDR3 is built from 13 residues. The CDR3 spells CSARGQADQPQHF. Here the CDR3 DNA reads TGCAGTGCTAGAGGACAGGCCGATCAGCCCCAGCATTTT.

The chain couples TRBV12-3 or TRBV12-4 to TRBJ1-2; D possibly corresponds to TRBD1 (5 bases). The CDR3 is 14 amino acids. Trimming took 7 bases from V and 1 from J, leaving 13 bases between them. The CDR3 DNA follows: TGTGCCAGCAACCTCTGGGGGATTAACTATGGCTACACCTTC. Protein product: CASNLWGINYGYTF.

The CDR3 DNA sequence: TGCGCCAGCAACCGTCTTCCGGGGGGCAATCAGCCCCAGCATTTT. Protein: CASNRLPGGNQPQHF. V usage is TRBV4-1 and J usage is TRBJ1-5, with D tentatively TRBD1 (5 bases). Germline CDR1 reads MGHRA; CDR2 reads YSYEKL. V lost 7 bases, J lost 2 bases, and 15 bases lay in between. The CDR3 is 15 residues long.

This clonotype was observed many times. This chain links TRBV7-2 with TRBJ1-5; no definite D call. Trimming left V 1 base short and J 10 bases short, with 14 bases between. This CDR3 region has 14 residues. CDR1 is SGHTA, CDR2 FQGNSA, per germline. The CDR3 reads CASSLVEGLEPQHF. DNA of the CDR3: TGTGCCAGCAGCTTAGTGGAGGGTTTGGAACCCCAGCATTTT. Together with reference TRBV7-2 and TRBJ1-5, the CDR3 gives the full variable domain: GAGVSQSPSNKVTEKGKDVELRCDPISGHTALYWYRQSLGQGLEFLIYFQGNSAPDKSGLPSDRFSAERTGGSVSTLTIQRTQQEDSAVYLCASSLVEGLEPQHFGDGTRLSIL.

This clonotype was seen many times. The V and J genes are TRBV28 and TRBJ1-2; D not certain. This CDR3 region has 15 residues. Germline V lookup: CDR1 MDHEN, CDR2 SYDVKM. V was cut by 2 bases and J by 2 bases, with 12 bases left in between. CDR3 loop: CASSLTGPPNYGYTF. The CDR3 nucleotides are TGTGCCAGCAGTTTAACCGGACCGCCAAACTATGGCTACACCTTC.

This clonotype was recorded many times. The gene calls are TRBV12-3 or TRBV12-4 and TRBJ1-5; weak D call: TRBD1 (6 bases). The CDR3 runs to 14 residues. Trimming removed 7 bases from V and 1 base from J, with 11 bases in between. As DNA, the CDR3 is TGTGCCAGCAACCCGAGGGGGAGCAATCAGCCCCAGCATTTT. Translation: CASNPRGSNQPQHF.

This clonotype has a count of ten or more. The chain carries TRBV28 and TRBJ1-2; D gene unclear. The CDR3 has 13 amino acids. Trimming took off 2 bases at V and 8 bases at J, with 12 bases between the two ends. Germline lookup yields CDR1 MDHEN and CDR2 SYDVKM. The DNA for the CDR3 is TGTGCCAGCAGTTTAAAGGGCTCTAGGGGCTACACCTTC. It translates to CASSLKGSRGYTF.